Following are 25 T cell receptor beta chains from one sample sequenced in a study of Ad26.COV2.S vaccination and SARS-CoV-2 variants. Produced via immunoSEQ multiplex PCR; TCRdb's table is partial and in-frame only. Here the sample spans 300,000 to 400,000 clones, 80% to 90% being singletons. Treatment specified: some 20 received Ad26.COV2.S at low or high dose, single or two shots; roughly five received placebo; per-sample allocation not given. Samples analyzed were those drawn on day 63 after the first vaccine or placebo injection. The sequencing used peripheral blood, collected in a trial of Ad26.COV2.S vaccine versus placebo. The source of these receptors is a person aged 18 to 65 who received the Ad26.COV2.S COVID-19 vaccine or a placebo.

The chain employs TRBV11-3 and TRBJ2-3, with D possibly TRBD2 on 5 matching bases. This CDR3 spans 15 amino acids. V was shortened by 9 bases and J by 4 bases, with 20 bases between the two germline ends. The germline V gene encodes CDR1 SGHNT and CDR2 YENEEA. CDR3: CASSLREGVSDTQYF. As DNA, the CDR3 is TGTGCCAGTAGCCTCAGAGAGGGTGTCTCAGATACGCAGTATTTT.

The CDR3, as DNA: TGTGCCAGCAGTATAGTAGCGGGGAGTGAGCAGTTCTTC. This gives the protein CASSIVAGSEQFF. The chain combines TRBV6-5 with TRBJ2-1; 8 nucleotides agree with TRBD2. Unmatched junction bases numbered 6, after V lost 5 bases and J lost 9 bases. The CDR3 sequence is 13 residues long. Germline V CDR1 and CDR2: MNHEY, SVGAGI.

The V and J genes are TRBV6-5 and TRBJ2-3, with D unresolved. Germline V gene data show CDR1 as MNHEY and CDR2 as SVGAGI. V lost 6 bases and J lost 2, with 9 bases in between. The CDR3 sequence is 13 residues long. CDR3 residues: CASRRQATDTQYF. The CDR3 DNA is TGTGCCAGCAGAAGGCAGGCCACAGATACGCAGTATTTT.

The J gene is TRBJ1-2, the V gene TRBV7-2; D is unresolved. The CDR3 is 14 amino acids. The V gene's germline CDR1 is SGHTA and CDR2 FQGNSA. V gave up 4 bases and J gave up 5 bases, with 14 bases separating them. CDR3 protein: CASSSNPPRYGYTF. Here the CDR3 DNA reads TGTGCCAGCAGCTCTAACCCCCCTCGGTATGGCTACACCTTC.

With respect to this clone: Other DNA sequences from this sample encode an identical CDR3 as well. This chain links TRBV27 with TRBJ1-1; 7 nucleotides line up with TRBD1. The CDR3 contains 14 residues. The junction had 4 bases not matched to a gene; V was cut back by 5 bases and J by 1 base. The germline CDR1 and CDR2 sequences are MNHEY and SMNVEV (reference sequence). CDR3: CASSLRGANTEAFF. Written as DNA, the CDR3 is TGTGCCAGCAGTCTCAGGGGGGCGAACACTGAAGCTTTCTTT.

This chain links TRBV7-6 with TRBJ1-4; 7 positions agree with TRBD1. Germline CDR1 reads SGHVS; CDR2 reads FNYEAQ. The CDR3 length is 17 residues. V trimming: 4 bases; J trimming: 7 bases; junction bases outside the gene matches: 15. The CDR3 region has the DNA TGTGCCAGCAGCTCTTGGACAGGTTTAGTGGAGGGTGAAAAACTGTTTTTT. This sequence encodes CASSSWTGLVEGEKLFF. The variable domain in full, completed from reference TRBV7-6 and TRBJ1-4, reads GAGVSQSPRYKVTKRGQDVALRCDPISGHVSLYWYRQALGQGPEFLTYFNYEAQQDKSGLPNDRFSAERPEGSISTLTIQRTEQRDSAMYRCASSSWTGLVEGEKLFFGSGTQLSVL.

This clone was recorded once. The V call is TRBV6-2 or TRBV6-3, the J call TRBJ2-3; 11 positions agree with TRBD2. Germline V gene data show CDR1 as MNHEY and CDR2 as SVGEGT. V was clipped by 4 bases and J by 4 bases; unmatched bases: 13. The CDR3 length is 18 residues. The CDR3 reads CASSSGTSGLPAADTQYF. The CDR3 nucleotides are TGTGCCAGCAGTTCCGGGACTAGCGGACTTCCAGCCGCAGATACGCAGTATTTT.

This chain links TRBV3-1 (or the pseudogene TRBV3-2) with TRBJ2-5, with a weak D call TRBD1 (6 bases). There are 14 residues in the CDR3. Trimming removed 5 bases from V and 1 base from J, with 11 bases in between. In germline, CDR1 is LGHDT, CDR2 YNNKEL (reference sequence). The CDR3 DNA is TGTGCCAGCAGCTGGGGACAAGTCCAAGAGACCCAGTACTTC. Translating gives CASSWGQVQETQYF.

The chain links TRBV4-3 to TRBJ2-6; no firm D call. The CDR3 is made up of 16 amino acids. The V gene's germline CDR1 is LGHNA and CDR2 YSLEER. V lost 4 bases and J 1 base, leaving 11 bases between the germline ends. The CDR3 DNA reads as TGCGCCAGCAGCCCGGGCCGGACGTCTGGGGCCAACGTCCTGACTTTC. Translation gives CASSPGRTSGANVLTF.

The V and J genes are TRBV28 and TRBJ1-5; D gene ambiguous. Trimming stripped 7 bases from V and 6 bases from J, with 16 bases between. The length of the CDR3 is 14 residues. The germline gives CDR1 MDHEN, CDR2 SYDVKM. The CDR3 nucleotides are TGTGCCAGCATTCCATCTGGTGGCGCTCAGCCCCAGCATTTT. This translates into CASIPSGGAQPQHF.

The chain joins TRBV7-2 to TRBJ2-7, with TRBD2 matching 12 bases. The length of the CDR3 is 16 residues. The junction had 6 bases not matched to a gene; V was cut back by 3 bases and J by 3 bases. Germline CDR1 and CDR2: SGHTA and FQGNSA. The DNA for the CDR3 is TGTGCCAGCAGCTTGGCCCCGACTAGCGGGGGCTACGAGCAGTACTTC. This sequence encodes CASSLAPTSGGYEQYF.

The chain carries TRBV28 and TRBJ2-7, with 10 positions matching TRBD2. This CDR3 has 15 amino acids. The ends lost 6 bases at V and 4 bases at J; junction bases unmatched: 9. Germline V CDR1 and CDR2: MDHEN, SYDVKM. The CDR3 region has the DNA TGTGCCAGCAGCATCAGCGGGAGGGCCCCATACGAGCAGTACTTC. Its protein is CASSISGRAPYEQYF.

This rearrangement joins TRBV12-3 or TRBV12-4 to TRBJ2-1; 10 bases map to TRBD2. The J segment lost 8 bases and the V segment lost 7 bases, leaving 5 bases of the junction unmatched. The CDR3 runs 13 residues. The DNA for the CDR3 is TGTGCCAGCATTCAGCGGGGGGGGGATGAGCAGTTCTTC. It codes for CASIQRGGDEQFF.

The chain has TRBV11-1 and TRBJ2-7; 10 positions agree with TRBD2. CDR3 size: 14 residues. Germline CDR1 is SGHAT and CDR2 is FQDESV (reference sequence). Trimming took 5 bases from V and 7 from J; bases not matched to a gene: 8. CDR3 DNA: TGTGCCAGCAGCACTAGCGGGATCGGACGGGAGCAGTACTTC. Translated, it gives CASSTSGIGREQYF.

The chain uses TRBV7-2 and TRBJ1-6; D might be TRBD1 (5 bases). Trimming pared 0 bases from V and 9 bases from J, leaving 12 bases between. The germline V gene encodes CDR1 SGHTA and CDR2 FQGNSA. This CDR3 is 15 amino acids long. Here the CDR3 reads CASSLAGGSGSPLHF. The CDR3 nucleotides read TGTGCCAGCAGCTTAGCGGGGGGTTCGGGTTCACCCCTCCACTTT.

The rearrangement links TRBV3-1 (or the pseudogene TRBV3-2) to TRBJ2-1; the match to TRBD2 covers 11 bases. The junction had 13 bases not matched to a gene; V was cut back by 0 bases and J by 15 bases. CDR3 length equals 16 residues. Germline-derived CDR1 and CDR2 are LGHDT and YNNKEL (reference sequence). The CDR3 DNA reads TGTGCCAGCAGCCAAGATTTCCTAGCGGGGGGCGACGGTGCGTTCTTC. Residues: CASSQDFLAGGDGAFF.

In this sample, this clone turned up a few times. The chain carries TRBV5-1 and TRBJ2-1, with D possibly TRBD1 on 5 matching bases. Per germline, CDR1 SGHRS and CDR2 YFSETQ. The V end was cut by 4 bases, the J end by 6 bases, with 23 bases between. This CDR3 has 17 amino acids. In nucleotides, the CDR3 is TGCGCCAGCAGCAGGGGTGACGTCGGAACTACGGGCAATGAGCAGTTCTTC. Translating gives CASSRGDVGTTGNEQFF.

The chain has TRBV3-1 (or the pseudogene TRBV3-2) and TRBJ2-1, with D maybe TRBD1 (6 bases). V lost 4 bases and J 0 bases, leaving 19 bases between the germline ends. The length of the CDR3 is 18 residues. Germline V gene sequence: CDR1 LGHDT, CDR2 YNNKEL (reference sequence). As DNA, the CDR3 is TGTGCCAGCAGCCTTGCACTCCAGGGGCCTTCCTCCTACAATGAGCAGTTCTTC. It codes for CASSLALQGPSSYNEQFF.

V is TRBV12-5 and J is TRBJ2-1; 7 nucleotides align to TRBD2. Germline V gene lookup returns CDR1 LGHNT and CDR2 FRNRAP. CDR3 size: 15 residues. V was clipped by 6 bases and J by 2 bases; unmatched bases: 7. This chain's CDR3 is CASGPGLVAYNEQFF. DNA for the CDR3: TGTGCTAGTGGCCCCGGACTAGTCGCCTACAATGAGCAGTTCTTC.

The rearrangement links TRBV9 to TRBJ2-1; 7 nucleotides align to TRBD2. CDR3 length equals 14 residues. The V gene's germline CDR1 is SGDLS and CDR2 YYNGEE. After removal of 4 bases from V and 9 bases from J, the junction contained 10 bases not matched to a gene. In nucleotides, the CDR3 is TGTGCCAGCAGCCCTCCGTTCTGGGGGGGTGAGCAGTTCTTC. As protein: CASSPPFWGGEQFF.

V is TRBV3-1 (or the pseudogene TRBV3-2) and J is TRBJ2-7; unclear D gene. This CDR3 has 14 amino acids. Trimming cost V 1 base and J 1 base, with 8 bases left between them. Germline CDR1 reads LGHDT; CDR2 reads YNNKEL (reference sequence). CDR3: CASSQVAQSYEQYF. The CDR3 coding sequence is TGTGCCAGCAGCCAAGTAGCCCAATCCTACGAGCAGTACTTC.

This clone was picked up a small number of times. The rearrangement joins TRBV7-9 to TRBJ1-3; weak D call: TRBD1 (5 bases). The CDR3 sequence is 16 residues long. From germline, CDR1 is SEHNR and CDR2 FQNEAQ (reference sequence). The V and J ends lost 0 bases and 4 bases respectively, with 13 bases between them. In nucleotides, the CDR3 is TGTGCCAGCAGCTTAGCGCCTGGGGGTGCAGGAAACACCATATATTTT. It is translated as CASSLAPGGAGNTIYF.

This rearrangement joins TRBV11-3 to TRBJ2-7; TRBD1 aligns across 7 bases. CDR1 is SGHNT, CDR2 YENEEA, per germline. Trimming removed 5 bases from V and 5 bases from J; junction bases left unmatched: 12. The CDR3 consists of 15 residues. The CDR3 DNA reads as TGTGCCAGCAGCCCCGAATTGTACAGGGGAAACGAGCAGTACTTC. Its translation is CASSPELYRGNEQYF.

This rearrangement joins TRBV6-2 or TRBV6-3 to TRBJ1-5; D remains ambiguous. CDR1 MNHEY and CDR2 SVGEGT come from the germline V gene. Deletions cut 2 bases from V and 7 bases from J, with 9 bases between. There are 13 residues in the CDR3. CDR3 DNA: TGTGCCAGCAGTTACATGGGTCGGCAGCCCCAGCATTTT. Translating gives CASSYMGRQPQHF.

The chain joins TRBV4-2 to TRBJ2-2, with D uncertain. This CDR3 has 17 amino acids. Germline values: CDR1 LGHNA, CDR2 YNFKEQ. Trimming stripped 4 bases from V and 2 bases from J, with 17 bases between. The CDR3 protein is CASSPQPGRRNTGELFF. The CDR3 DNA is TGTGCCAGCAGCCCCCAACCAGGCAGGAGAAACACCGGGGAGCTGTTTTTT.